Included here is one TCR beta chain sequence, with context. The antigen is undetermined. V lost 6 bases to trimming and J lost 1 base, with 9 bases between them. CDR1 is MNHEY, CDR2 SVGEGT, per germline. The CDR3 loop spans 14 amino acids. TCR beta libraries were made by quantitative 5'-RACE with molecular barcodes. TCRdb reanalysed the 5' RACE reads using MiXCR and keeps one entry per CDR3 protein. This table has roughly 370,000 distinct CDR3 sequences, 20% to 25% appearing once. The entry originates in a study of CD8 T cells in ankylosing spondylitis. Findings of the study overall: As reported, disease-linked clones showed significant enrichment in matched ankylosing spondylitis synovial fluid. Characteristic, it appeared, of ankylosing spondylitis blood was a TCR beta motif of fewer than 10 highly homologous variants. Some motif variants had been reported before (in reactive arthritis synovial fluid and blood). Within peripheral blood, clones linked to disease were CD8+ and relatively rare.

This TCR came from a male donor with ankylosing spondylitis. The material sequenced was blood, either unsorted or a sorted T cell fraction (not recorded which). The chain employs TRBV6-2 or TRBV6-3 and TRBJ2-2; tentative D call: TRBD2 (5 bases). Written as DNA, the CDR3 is TGTGCCAGCAGACACGAGGGGAACACCGGGGAGCTGTTTTTT. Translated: CASRHEGNTGELFF.